Below are 10 T cell receptor beta chains sequenced from a single sample in a study of blood T cell repertoires in COVID-19. Sequenced by immunoSEQ multiplex PCR; TCRdb stores in-frame clones only, minus some. The repertoire holds about 79,000 clones, with about 89% as singletons. The sequencing sample was made of peripheral blood. All receptors come from a man aged 70 or older with active or convalescent COVID-19.

The chain uses TRBV12-5 and TRBJ2-1, with 9 nucleotides matching TRBD2. The V and J ends lost 0 bases and 9 bases, in that order; junction bases with no gene match: 6. The CDR3 totals 15 residues. Germline V CDR1 and CDR2: LGHNT, FRNRAP. The CDR3 nucleotides read TGTGCTAGTGGTTTGGTGATAGCGGGAGAGTTTGAGCAGTTCTTC. Translated: CASGLVIAGEFEQFF.

The chain couples TRBV29-1 to TRBJ2-1; 8 positions match TRBD2. Unmatched junction bases numbered 12, after V lost 4 bases and J lost 7 bases. The CDR3 totals 15 residues. Germline V gene lookup returns CDR1 SQVTM and CDR2 ANQGSEA. CDR3 nucleotides: TGCAGCGTTGGGGGGGTGAGCGGGAGAGGGAATGAGCAGTTCTTC. Residues: CSVGGVSGRGNEQFF.

The chain has TRBV27 and TRBJ2-3; TRBD2 might be the D (6 bases). The V gene's germline CDR1 is MNHEY and CDR2 SMNVEV (reference sequence). This CDR3 has 14 residues. The V and J ends lost 2 bases and 6 bases respectively, with 12 bases between them. CDR3 sequence reads: CASSLRTGVDTQYF. CDR3 nucleotides: TGTGCCAGCAGTTTACGTACGGGAGTGGATACGCAGTATTTT.

The J gene is TRBJ1-1, the V gene TRBV2, with TRBD1 as a possible D gene (6 bases). Germline loops: CDR1 SNHLY, CDR2 FYNNEI. The CDR3 is made up of 13 amino acids. Trimming removed 5 bases from V and 3 bases from J, with 10 bases in between. CDR3 residues: CASSPTGYTEAFF. The CDR3 DNA is TGTGCCAGCAGTCCCACAGGGTACACTGAAGCTTTCTTT. Looking up the rest from reference TRBV2 and TRBJ1-1 gives the full variable domain: EPEVTQTPSHQVTQMGQEVILRCVPISNHLYFYWYRQILGQKVEFLVSFYNNEISEKSEIFDDQFSVERPDGSNFTLKIRSTKLEDSAMYFCASSPTGYTEAFFGQGTRLTVV.

The chain combines TRBV6-5 with TRBJ1-1; 11 bases are shared with TRBD1. V lost 6 bases, J lost 4 bases, and 7 bases stayed unmatched. The CDR3 has 15 residues. Germline V gives CDR1 MNHEY, CDR2 SVGAGI. This chain's CDR3 is CASSVEGQGVTEAFF. CDR3 nucleotide sequence: TGTGCCAGCAGCGTCGAGGGACAGGGGGTCACTGAAGCTTTCTTT.

Relative to its sample, this clone is medium-sized (0.01 to 0.1%). This chain uses TRBV7-8 with TRBJ2-2; weak D call: TRBD2 (5 bases). The V gene lost 2 bases and the J gene lost 4 bases, with 14 bases spanning the gap. The CDR3 is 16 amino acids. Germline lookup yields CDR1 SGHVS and CDR2 FQNEAQ. CDR3 sequence: CASSLWGSEGTGELFF. CDR3 in DNA: TGTGCCAGCAGCTTATGGGGTAGCGAGGGCACCGGGGAGCTGTTTTTT.

The genes are TRBV5-3 and TRBJ2-3, with D perhaps TRBD2 (5 bases). Being an ORF, TRBV5-3 has a function that is uncertain. V was pared by 3 bases and J by 6 bases, with 5 bases between. CDR3 length: 11 residues. The CDR3 reads CARSSGDTQYF. CDR3 bases: TGTGCCAGAAGCTCGGGGGATACGCAGTATTTT.

This sequence joins TRBV28 and TRBJ1-2; the match to TRBD1 covers 10 bases. Germline CDR1 MDHEN, CDR2 SYDVKM. V dropped 6 bases and J dropped 3; count of bases not matched to a gene: 10. CDR3 length: 16 amino acids. The CDR3 spells CASRQTTGQGYYGYTF. DNA for the CDR3: TGTGCCAGCAGGCAAACAACGGGACAGGGGTACTATGGCTACACCTTC.

This clone was found a few times. This chain uses TRBV7-9 with TRBJ2-5; 7 nucleotides align to TRBD1. From germline, CDR1 is SEHNR and CDR2 FQNEAQ (reference sequence). V shed 7 bases and J 5 bases; nucleotides not matched to a gene: 13. This CDR3 is 15 amino acids long. The CDR3 nucleotides are TGTGCCAGCACAGAGGCAGGGGGTTTAGGGGAGACCCAGTACTTC. Its translation is CASTEAGGLGETQYF. Using reference TRBV7-9 and TRBJ2-5 for the parts outside the CDR3, the full variable domain is DTGVSQNPRHKITKRGQNVTFRCDPISEHNRLYWYRQTLGQGPEFLTYFQNEAQLEKSRLLSDRFSAERPKGSFSTLEIQRTEQGDSAMYLCASTEAGGLGETQYFGPGTRLLVL.

The chain recombines TRBV2 with TRBJ2-1; TRBD2 agrees at 7 bases. V lost 8 bases to trimming and J lost 3 bases; unmatched junction nucleotides: 10. There are 15 residues in the CDR3. Germline V gives CDR1 SNHLY, CDR2 FYNNEI. The CDR3 sequence: CASGRPAGSYNEQFF. The CDR3 bases are TGTGCCAGCGGACGGCCAGCGGGAAGCTACAATGAGCAGTTCTTC. The entire variable domain, with the rest obtained from reference TRBV2 and TRBJ2-1, is as follows: EPEVTQTPSHQVTQMGQEVILRCVPISNHLYFYWYRQILGQKVEFLVSFYNNEISEKSEIFDDQFSVERPDGSNFTLKIRSTKLEDSAMYFCASGRPAGSYNEQFFGPGTRLTVL.